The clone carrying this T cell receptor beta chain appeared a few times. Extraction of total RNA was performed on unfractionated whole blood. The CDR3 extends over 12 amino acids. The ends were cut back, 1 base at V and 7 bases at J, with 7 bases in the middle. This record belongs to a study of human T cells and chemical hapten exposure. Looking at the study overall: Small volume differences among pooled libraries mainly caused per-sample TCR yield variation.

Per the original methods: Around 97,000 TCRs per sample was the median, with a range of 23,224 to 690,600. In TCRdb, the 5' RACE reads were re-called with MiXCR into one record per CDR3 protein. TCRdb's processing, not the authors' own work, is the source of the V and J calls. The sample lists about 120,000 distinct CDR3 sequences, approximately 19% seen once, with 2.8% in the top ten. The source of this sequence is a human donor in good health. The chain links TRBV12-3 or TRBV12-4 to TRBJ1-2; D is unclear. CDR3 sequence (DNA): TGTGCCAGCAGTTTAGGCCCTTCTGGCTACACCTTC. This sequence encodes CASSLGPSGYTF.